These T cell receptor beta chains were read from a single sample in a study of blood T cell repertoires in COVID-19. The method was immunoSEQ multiplex PCR; TCRdb's version includes in-frame clones alone and lacks a portion of them. The sample holds over 200,000 clones, 88% seen once. Sequencing used peripheral blood. Receptors originate from a woman aged 25 to 45 with acute or convalescent COVID-19. The CDR3 runs from the conserved cysteine through the conserved F or W. D genes are given only for firm matches. The size entry is marked missing in some rows and otherwise reads once, few, many or a size class.

clone size: -
V gene: TRBV19
D gene: -
CDR3 length: 15
J gene: TRBJ1-4
CDR3 DNA: TGTGCCAGTAGTACCGGCGGCTCTACTAATGAAAAACTGTTTTTT
CDR3 protein: CASSTGGSTNEKLFF

clone size: once
V gene: TRBV6-5
D gene: -
CDR3 length: 15
J gene: TRBJ2-3
CDR3 DNA: TGTGCCAGCAATCTGGCTAGCGTTGGCACAGATACGCAGTATTTT
CDR3 protein: CASNLASVGTDTQYF

clone size: -
V gene: TRBV7-3
D gene: TRBD1
CDR3 length: 17
J gene: TRBJ2-4
CDR3 DNA: TGTGCCAGCAGCGAAAAGACAGGGGCGGGAAGCAAAAACATTCAGTACTTC
CDR3 protein: CASSEKTGAGSKNIQYF

clone size: -
V gene: TRBV3-1/TRBV3-2
D gene: -
CDR3 length: 17
J gene: TRBJ2-7
CDR3 DNA: TGTGCCAGCAGCCCTCTCCCCCCAAGTTCCAAGGGGTACGAGCAGTACTTC
CDR3 protein: CASSPLPPSSKGYEQYF

clone size: -
V gene: TRBV6-5
D gene: TRBD2
CDR3 length: 15
J gene: TRBJ2-3
CDR3 DNA: TGTGCCAGCAGTCTACTAGCGGGAGGTTGGGATACGCAGTATTTT
CDR3 protein: CASSLLAGGWDTQYF

clone size: -
V gene: TRBV30
D gene: TRBD1
CDR3 length: 13
J gene: TRBJ1-2
CDR3 DNA: TGTGCCTTTCCAGCAGGGGGGACCTATGGCTACACCTTC
CDR3 protein: CAFPAGGTYGYTF

clone size: once
V gene: TRBV24-1
D gene: TRBD1
CDR3 length: 16
J gene: TRBJ2-3
CDR3 DNA: TGTGCCACCAGTGACTCTACAGGGGTGGACTCAGATACGCAGTATTTT
CDR3 protein: CATSDSTGVDSDTQYF

clone size: few
V gene: TRBV25-1
D gene: -
CDR3 length: 16
J gene: TRBJ2-1
CDR3 DNA: TGTGCCAGCAGTGAAAAGGAGGGGACAGCCAACAATGAGCAGTTCTTC
CDR3 protein: CASSEKEGTANNEQFF

clone size: -
V gene: TRBV10-2
D gene: -
CDR3 length: 12
J gene: TRBJ1-2
CDR3 DNA: TGCGCCAGCAGTGATGGGACAAGTGGCTACACCTTC
CDR3 protein: CASSDGTSGYTF

clone size: -
V gene: TRBV5-4
D gene: -
CDR3 length: 12
J gene: TRBJ1-2
CDR3 DNA: TGTGCCAGCAGCCCACAGGGTGAGGGCTACACCTTC
CDR3 protein: CASSPQGEGYTF

clone size: -
V gene: TRBV6-5
D gene: -
CDR3 length: 16
J gene: TRBJ2-1
CDR3 DNA: TGTGCCAGCAGTTATGACCGGACTCCCTTGGGGTCTGAGCAGTTCTTC
CDR3 protein: CASSYDRTPLGSEQFF

clone size: -
V gene: TRBV6-6
D gene: TRBD2
CDR3 length: 16
J gene: TRBJ2-7
CDR3 DNA: TGTGCCAGCAGTCGACCCGGGACTAGCGGGTTATACGAGCAGTACTTC
CDR3 protein: CASSRPGTSGLYEQYF

clone size: once
V gene: TRBV15
D gene: -
CDR3 length: 15
J gene: TRBJ2-7
CDR3 DNA: TGTGCCACCAGCAGAGATAGGACAAAGACGGGCGAGCAGTACTTC
CDR3 protein: CATSRDRTKTGEQYF

clone size: once
V gene: TRBV5-4
D gene: TRBD1
CDR3 length: 18
J gene: TRBJ1-2
CDR3 DNA: TGTGCCAGCAGCGGTAGGGCAGGGGGACGCGACAGGAGCTATGGCTACACCTTC
CDR3 protein: CASSGRAGGRDRSYGYTF

clone size: -
V gene: TRBV7-9
D gene: TRBD2
CDR3 length: 15
J gene: TRBJ2-7
CDR3 DNA: TGTGCCAGCAGCCCGGGACTAGCGGGGACCTACGAGCAGTACTTC
CDR3 protein: CASSPGLAGTYEQYF

clone size: -
V gene: TRBV7-6
D gene: TRBD2
CDR3 length: 20
J gene: TRBJ2-1
CDR3 DNA: TGTGCCAGCAGCCCCGGGACTAGCGGGACACCGGGGGGGTCCTACAATGAGCAGTTCTTC
CDR3 protein: CASSPGTSGTPGGSYNEQFF

clone size: -
V gene: TRBV10-1
D gene: TRBD2
CDR3 length: 13
J gene: TRBJ2-1
CDR3 DNA: TGCGCCAGCGCGAGCGGGGGGGTGAATGAGCAGTTCTTC
CDR3 protein: CASASGGVNEQFF

clone size: once
V gene: TRBV5-4
D gene: TRBD1
CDR3 length: 15
J gene: TRBJ1-1
CDR3 DNA: TGTGCCAGCAGCCTTAAGACAGGGGAGAACACTGAAGCTTTCTTT
CDR3 protein: CASSLKTGENTEAFF

clone size: once
V gene: TRBV7-8
D gene: TRBD2
CDR3 length: 14
J gene: TRBJ2-7
CDR3 DNA: TGTGCCAGCAGCTTAGTGGGTCTAGCGGGAAAAAAGTACTTC
CDR3 protein: CASSLVGLAGKKYF

clone size: -
V gene: TRBV10-1
D gene: TRBD2
CDR3 length: 17
J gene: TRBJ2-1
CDR3 DNA: TGCGCCAGCAGTGAGGCCCCCTTGCGGGAGGTGACCAATGAGCAGTTCTTC
CDR3 protein: CASSEAPLREVTNEQFF

clone size: -
V gene: TRBV4-1
D gene: -
CDR3 length: 13
J gene: TRBJ1-5
CDR3 DNA: TGCGCCAGCAGCCAAGATCCCGGGGGGTCCCAGCATTTT
CDR3 protein: CASSQDPGGSQHF

clone size: -
V gene: TRBV7-2
D gene: -
CDR3 length: 16
J gene: TRBJ2-1
CDR3 DNA: TGTGCCAGCAGCTTAGGAGGCGGGCCCGCGTACAATGAGCAGTTCTTC
CDR3 protein: CASSLGGGPAYNEQFF

clone size: -
V gene: TRBV7-9
D gene: TRBD2
CDR3 length: 19
J gene: TRBJ2-7
CDR3 DNA: TGTGCCAGCAGCTTACAACTAGCGGGAGGGCCCTTATCCTCCTACGAGCAGTACTTC
CDR3 protein: CASSLQLAGGPLSSYEQYF

clone size: -
V gene: TRBV19
D gene: -
CDR3 length: 16
J gene: TRBJ2-1
CDR3 DNA: TGTGCCAGTAGTATTGGCAGGGTAATATTTCGCAATGAGCAGTTCTTC
CDR3 protein: CASSIGRVIFRNEQFF

clone size: -
V gene: TRBV7-8
D gene: -
CDR3 length: 15
J gene: TRBJ2-7
CDR3 DNA: TGTGCCAGCAGCCCAAGACGGGAACCGGATTACGAGCAGTACTTC
CDR3 protein: CASSPRREPDYEQYF

clone size: -
V gene: TRBV7-8
D gene: TRBD1
CDR3 length: 15
J gene: TRBJ1-1
CDR3 DNA: TGTGCCAGCAGAAGGGGGCGAGGGATGAACACTGAAGCTTTCTTT
CDR3 protein: CASRRGRGMNTEAFF

clone size: -
V gene: TRBV5-6
D gene: -
CDR3 length: 17
J gene: TRBJ1-3
CDR3 DNA: TGTGCCAGCAAAAACATTACCGGGACACGCTCTGGAAACACCATATATTTT
CDR3 protein: CASKNITGTRSGNTIYF

clone size: once
V gene: TRBV14
D gene: -
CDR3 length: 13
J gene: TRBJ2-3
CDR3 DNA: TGTGCCAGCAGCCAAGGTCTCACAGATACGCAGTATTTT
CDR3 protein: CASSQGLTDTQYF

clone size: -
V gene: TRBV28
D gene: -
CDR3 length: 14
J gene: TRBJ1-1
CDR3 DNA: TGTGCCAGCAGAACGACAGTTACGAACACTGAAGCTTTCTTT
CDR3 protein: CASRTTVTNTEAFF

clone size: -
V gene: TRBV7-9
D gene: -
CDR3 length: 12
J gene: TRBJ2-5
CDR3 DNA: TGTGCCAGCAGGGGAGGCGGAGAGACCCAGTACTTC
CDR3 protein: CASRGGGETQYF

clone size: -
V gene: TRBV3-1/TRBV3-2
D gene: TRBD2
CDR3 length: 15
J gene: TRBJ2-5
CDR3 DNA: TGTGCCAGCAGCCAGGGGCGGGAGGGCCTTAAGACCCAGTACTTC
CDR3 protein: CASSQGREGLKTQYF

clone size: -
V gene: TRBV5-6
D gene: -
CDR3 length: 14
J gene: TRBJ2-7
CDR3 DNA: TGTGCCAGCAGCTTGGGCAGTAGGGACTTCGAGCAGTACTTC
CDR3 protein: CASSLGSRDFEQYF

clone size: -
V gene: TRBV7-2
D gene: TRBD2
CDR3 length: 16
J gene: TRBJ2-1
CDR3 DNA: TGTGCCAGCAGCGAACTAGCGAGAAGCTCCTACAATGAGCAGTTCTTC
CDR3 protein: CASSELARSSYNEQFF

clone size: medium-sized
V gene: TRBV7-9
D gene: TRBD1
CDR3 length: 11
J gene: TRBJ2-5
CDR3 DNA: TGTGCCAGCAGCTTATGGGACAGGGAGTACTTC
CDR3 protein: CASSLWDREYF

clone size: -
V gene: TRBV30
D gene: -
CDR3 length: 11
J gene: TRBJ2-7
CDR3 DNA: TGTGCCTGGAGTTCTTCCTACGAGCAGTACTTC
CDR3 protein: CAWSSSYEQYF

clone size: -
V gene: TRBV5-6
D gene: TRBD1
CDR3 length: 19
J gene: TRBJ1-3
CDR3 DNA: TGTGCCAGCAGTCCCCTAGCGGGACAGGGGGTTCACTCTGGAAACACCATATATTTT
CDR3 protein: CASSPLAGQGVHSGNTIYF

clone size: once
V gene: TRBV9
D gene: TRBD2
CDR3 length: 16
J gene: TRBJ2-7
CDR3 DNA: TGTGCCAGCAGCGCGGGACTAGCGGGAGGAAAGAACGAGCAGTACTTC
CDR3 protein: CASSAGLAGGKNEQYF

clone size: once
V gene: TRBV15
D gene: TRBD2
CDR3 length: 17
J gene: TRBJ2-3
CDR3 DNA: TGTGCCACCAGCCACTCCAGACTAGCGGGAGTGGGAGATACGCAGTATTTT
CDR3 protein: CATSHSRLAGVGDTQYF

clone size: few
V gene: TRBV19
D gene: -
CDR3 length: 15
J gene: TRBJ1-1
CDR3 DNA: TGTGCCACTTCGAAAGGACAAATGGGGAACACTGAAGCTTTCTTT
CDR3 protein: CATSKGQMGNTEAFF

clone size: once
V gene: TRBV19
D gene: TRBD2
CDR3 length: 16
J gene: TRBJ2-1
CDR3 DNA: TGTGCCAGTAGTATAGATACGGGAGGGGGGTTTGATGAGCAGTTCTTC
CDR3 protein: CASSIDTGGGFDEQFF

clone size: once
V gene: TRBV30
D gene: TRBD2
CDR3 length: 23
J gene: TRBJ2-4
CDR3 DNA: TGTGCCTGGAGTGTAAGGCCGACAACGGGAGGGCCAGGCATAGGGCGCGTTAGTGGCATTCAGTACTTC
CDR3 protein: CAWSVRPTTGGPGIGRVSGIQYF

clone size: -
V gene: TRBV9
D gene: TRBD1
CDR3 length: 15
J gene: TRBJ2-7
CDR3 DNA: TGTGCCAGCAGCTCCCGGACAGGGAGAATGGACGAGCAGTACTTC
CDR3 protein: CASSSRTGRMDEQYF

clone size: -
V gene: TRBV4-1
D gene: TRBD2
CDR3 length: 17
J gene: TRBJ2-3
CDR3 DNA: TGCGCCAGCAGCCAGTTGTTAGCGGGGACCGGCACAGATACGCAGTATTTT
CDR3 protein: CASSQLLAGTGTDTQYF

clone size: -
V gene: TRBV3-1/TRBV3-2
D gene: -
CDR3 length: 15
J gene: TRBJ2-7
CDR3 DNA: TGTGCCAGCAGCCCCTCGGGACTGAGCTCCTACGAGCAGTACTTC
CDR3 protein: CASSPSGLSSYEQYF

clone size: -
V gene: TRBV12-5
D gene: TRBD1
CDR3 length: 15
J gene: TRBJ2-5
CDR3 DNA: TGTGCTAGTGTCCTAACCACAGGGGGCTGGGAGACCCAGTACTTC
CDR3 protein: CASVLTTGGWETQYF

clone size: -
V gene: TRBV9
D gene: TRBD2
CDR3 length: 15
J gene: TRBJ2-1
CDR3 DNA: TGTGCCAGCAGCCTAGCGGGAGTCTCCTACAATGAGCAGTTCTTC
CDR3 protein: CASSLAGVSYNEQFF

clone size: -
V gene: TRBV7-4
D gene: TRBD1
CDR3 length: 15
J gene: TRBJ1-4
CDR3 DNA: TGTGCCAGCAGCTTGAGTCGGGACAGGGTTGAAAAACTGTTTTTT
CDR3 protein: CASSLSRDRVEKLFF

clone size: -
V gene: TRBV19
D gene: TRBD1
CDR3 length: 13
J gene: TRBJ2-7
CDR3 DNA: TGTGCCAGTACCGCCGACAGGGGGAACGAGCAGTACTTC
CDR3 protein: CASTADRGNEQYF

clone size: -
V gene: TRBV13
D gene: -
CDR3 length: 15
J gene: TRBJ2-7
CDR3 DNA: TGTGCCAGCAGCTTAGGCCTAGGAGTGACCTACGAGCAGTACTTC
CDR3 protein: CASSLGLGVTYEQYF

clone size: -
V gene: TRBV6-1
D gene: TRBD2
CDR3 length: 13
J gene: TRBJ2-7
CDR3 DNA: TGTGCCAGCAGTGAACGGACTAGCTACGAGCAGTACTTC
CDR3 protein: CASSERTSYEQYF

clone size: -
V gene: TRBV7-8
D gene: -
CDR3 length: 13
J gene: TRBJ2-7
CDR3 DNA: TGTGCCAGCAGCTTAGTGGACTTAGGGGAGCAGTACTTC
CDR3 protein: CASSLVDLGEQYF

clone size: once
V gene: TRBV12-3/TRBV12-4
D gene: -
CDR3 length: 13
J gene: TRBJ1-1
CDR3 DNA: TGTGCCAGCAGCTTACGGCAGGGAGGTGTTACTTTCTTT
CDR3 protein: CASSLRQGGVTFF